The next 13 T cell receptor beta chains were all read from a single sample in a study of glioma-infiltrating T cells. The iRepertoire nested amplicon-rescue multiplex PCR amplified TCR alpha and beta CDR3s from RNA. TCRdb called the multiplex PCR reads again in MiXCR, with one record for every CDR3 protein. The profile shows over 100,000 distinct CDR3 sequences, about 25% of them singletons. The sequenced sample was glioma tissue, nonneoplastic brain tissue, or PBMCs (not recorded which). These receptors originate from a human donor with low-grade glioma or glioblastoma, undergoing nonglioma brain surgery, or in good health (not recorded which).

This clonotype was recorded many times. The chain combines TRBV4-2 with TRBJ1-5, with D uncertain. Deletions cut 1 base from V and 0 bases from J, with 7 bases between. The CDR3 sequence is 15 residues long. Germline assignment: CDR1 LGHNA and CDR2 YNFKEQ. The CDR3 coding sequence is TGTGCCAGCAGCCAAGTTGGACTTAGCAATCAGCCCCAGCATTTT. Translating gives CASSQVGLSNQPQHF.

This clonotype was picked up many times. V is TRBV6-2 or TRBV6-3 and J is TRBJ2-7; 8 bases are a match to TRBD1. Losses at the gene ends were 1 base for V and 6 bases for J; bases not matched to a gene: 11. Germline CDR1 reads MNHEY; CDR2 reads SVGEGT. The CDR3 has 16 amino acids. CDR3 in amino acids: CASSYLASRGTGEQYF. CDR3 sequence (DNA): TGTGCCAGCAGTTACTTGGCGAGCAGGGGGACAGGCGAGCAGTACTTC.

This clonotype was counted only a few times. The chain recombines TRBV2 with TRBJ2-3, with a tentative D call TRBD2 (6 bases). The CDR3 loop spans 17 amino acids. V was pared by 9 bases and J by 0 bases, with 22 bases between. Germline values: CDR1 SNHLY, CDR2 FYNNEI. CDR3 in amino acids: CARGLLYPLSSTDTQYF. CDR3 nucleotides: TGTGCCAGGGGACTCCTTTATCCTTTGTCTAGCACAGATACGCAGTATTTT. The whole variable domain, remainder taken from reference TRBV2 and TRBJ2-3, is EPEVTQTPSHQVTQMGQEVILRCVPISNHLYFYWYRQILGQKVEFLVSFYNNEISEKSEIFDDQFSVERPDGSNFTLKIRSTKLEDSAMYFCARGLLYPLSSTDTQYFGPGTRLTVL.

This clonotype has ten or more counts. This CDR3 reads CASNTRGTASTF. In DNA, the CDR3 is TGTGCCAGCAACACAAGGGGGACGGCTAGCACCTTC. This chain joins TRBV3-1 and TRBJ1-2; D possibly corresponds to TRBD1 (6 bases). Germline-derived CDR1 and CDR2 are LGHDT and YNNKEL (reference sequence). Trimming took off 7 bases at V and 13 bases at J, with 19 bases between the two ends. This CDR3 comprises 12 residues.

This clonotype was found a few times. This rearrangement joins TRBV12-3 or TRBV12-4 to TRBJ2-1, with D perhaps TRBD1 (6 bases). The CDR3 consists of 15 residues. V was clipped by 5 bases and J by 1 base, with 12 bases between them. The CDR3 DNA is TGTGCCAGCAGTGACCTCAGGGGATCCTACAATGAGCAGTTCTTC. Translating it yields CASSDLRGSYNEQFF.

For the CDR3, the DNA is TGTGCCAGTAACTCCCAGGGAACCTCTGAAGCTTTCTTT. Translating it yields CASNSQGTSEAFF. V and J are TRBV6-2 or TRBV6-3 and TRBJ1-1, with D possibly TRBD1 on 5 matching bases. The CDR3 is made up of 13 amino acids. V dropped 9 bases and J dropped 6 bases, with 17 bases sitting between them. Germline V lookup: CDR1 MNHEY, CDR2 SVGEGT.

This clonotype was picked up many times. The CDR3 spells CASSYSSTIPGGVTGVYEQYF. DNA of the CDR3: TGTGCCAGCAGTTACTCGTCCACTATCCCCGGGGGCGTGACAGGAGTCTACGAGCAGTACTTC. The chain employs TRBV6-5 and TRBJ2-7; D may be TRBD1 or TRBD2 (6 bases each). V was pared by 0 bases and J by 3 bases, with 30 bases between. Germline values: CDR1 MNHEY, CDR2 SVGAGI. The CDR3 is made up of 21 amino acids.

Ten or more counts support this clonotype. The chain employs TRBV7-2 and TRBJ2-1; 8 bases map to TRBD2. This CDR3 spans 15 amino acids. The V gene end was trimmed by 4 bases and the J gene end by 10 bases; junction bases not matched to a gene: 12. CDR1 and CDR2 from the germline V gene are SGHTA and FQGNSA. The DNA of the CDR3 is TGTGCCAGCAGCTCTGTAAACGGGAGGGCTGGGGAGCAGTTCTTC. As protein: CASSSVNGRAGEQFF.

V usage is TRBV18 and J usage is TRBJ2-7, with 9 nucleotides matching TRBD1. CDR1 and CDR2 from the germline V gene are KGHSH and LQKENI. Trimming cost V 1 base and J 3 bases; bases outside gene matches: 4. The CDR3 loop spans 15 amino acids. The chain's CDR3 is CASSPHRGLDYEQYF. CDR3 in DNA: TGTGCCAGCTCACCACACAGGGGGCTCGACTACGAGCAGTACTTC.

As concerns this clonotype: This clone may be a read error of a much larger clone one base away. The chain couples TRBV10-3 to TRBJ2-5; TRBD1 aligns across 8 bases. CDR3 length equals 15 residues. Germline V gene lookup returns CDR1 ENHRY and CDR2 SYGVKD. The ends lost 6 bases at V and 1 base at J; junction bases unmatched: 7. CDR3 sequence: CAIRIGQGGQETQYF. CDR3 coding DNA: TGTGCCATCAGAATTGGACAGGGCGGCCAAGAGACCCAGTACTTC.

On this clonotype: One end of the junction varies from germline; a read error may be responsible. V is TRBV3-1 and J is TRBJ2-2, with D possibly being TRBD2 (6 bases). The CDR3 totals 14 residues. The germline gives CDR1 LGHDT, CDR2 YNNKEL (reference sequence). In DNA, the CDR3 is TGTGCCAGCAGCCAACTGGGAGATACCGGGGGGCTGTTTTTT. Protein: CASSQLGDTGGLFF.

The chain combines TRBV24-1 with TRBJ1-2; 10 bases agree with TRBD1. The CDR3 extends over 17 amino acids. Unmatched junction bases numbered 9, after V lost 2 bases and J lost 4 bases. Germline V gives CDR1 KGHDR, CDR2 SFDVKD. This CDR3 is CATSDSSGQGKGYGYTF. The CDR3 nucleotides read TGTGCCACCAGTGATTCTTCGGGACAGGGGAAGGGCTATGGCTACACCTTC.

A word on this clonotype: This may come from a read error, since a much larger clone is one base off. This chain joins TRBV14 and TRBJ2-7, with a weak D call TRBD2 (5 bases). The germline V gene has CDR1 SGHDN and CDR2 FVKESK. The CDR3 runs 14 residues. CDR3 DNA: TGTGGCAGCAGCCAACCACTAGTAGCCTACGAGCAGTACTTC. Encoded protein: CGSSQPLVAYEQYF.